This paragraph reports one T cell receptor beta chain. In the source study's methods: Counts of nucleated cells, estimated from reference gene primer amplification, were obtained. Profiled with immunoSEQ multiplex PCR; TCRdb holds only in-frame clones, not every one. V and J calls and clone size are as listed in that table; D and trimming were resolved from the DNA. The table has approximately 160,000 clones, around 87% seen once. Germline V lookup: CDR1 MDHEN, CDR2 SYDVKM. The junction had 2 bases not matched to a gene; V was cut back by 5 bases and J by 7 bases. The CDR3 runs 12 residues. In Seattle, patients joined the study during active infection and were tracked longitudinally. The sample originates from a study of blood T cell repertoires in COVID-19.

Material for sequencing was peripheral blood. This sequence joins TRBV28 and TRBJ1-3; 7 bases match TRBD1. The TCR comes from a man aged 55 to 70 with COVID-19, enrolled during active disease. Here the CDR3 DNA reads TGTGCCAGCAGTAGACAGGGTAACACCATATATTTT. Translated: CASSRQGNTIYF.